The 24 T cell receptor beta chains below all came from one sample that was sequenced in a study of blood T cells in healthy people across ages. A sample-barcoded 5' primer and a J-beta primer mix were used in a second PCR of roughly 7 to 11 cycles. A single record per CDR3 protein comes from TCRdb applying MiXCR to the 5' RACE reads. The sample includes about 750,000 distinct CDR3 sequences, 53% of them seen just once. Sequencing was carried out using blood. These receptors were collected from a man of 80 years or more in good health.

In DNA, the CDR3 is TGTGCCAGCAGTGACCCGGGACAGGGAGGCGGCTACACCTTC. It translates to CASSDPGQGGGYTF. V is TRBV25-1 and J is TRBJ1-2; 9 bases are a match to TRBD1. Germline V CDR1 and CDR2: MGHDK, SYGVNS. After removal of 3 bases from V and 8 bases from J, the junction contained 7 bases not matched to a gene. The CDR3 is made up of 14 amino acids.

In DNA form, the CDR3 reads TGTGCCAGCAGTCCCCGTTTGGGACAGGCCTACGAGCAGTACTTC. This translates into CASSPRLGQAYEQYF. J is TRBJ2-7 and V is TRBV27, with TRBD1 identical over 8 bases. The CDR3 contains 15 residues. In germline, CDR1 is MNHEY, CDR2 SMNVEV (reference sequence). V dropped 5 bases and J dropped 2; count of bases not matched to a gene: 8.

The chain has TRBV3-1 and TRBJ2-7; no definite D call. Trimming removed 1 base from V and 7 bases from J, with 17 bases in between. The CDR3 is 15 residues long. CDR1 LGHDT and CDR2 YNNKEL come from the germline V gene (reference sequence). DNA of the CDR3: TGTGCCAGCAGCCAAGGGTTAGCAGGAAACGATGAGCAGTACTTC. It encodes CASSQGLAGNDEQYF.

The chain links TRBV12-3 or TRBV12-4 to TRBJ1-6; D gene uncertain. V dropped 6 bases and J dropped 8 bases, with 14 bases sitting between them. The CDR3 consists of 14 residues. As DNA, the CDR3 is TGTGCCAGCAGCCGCATGGTTAGCGATTCACCCCTCCACTTT. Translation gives CASSRMVSDSPLHF.

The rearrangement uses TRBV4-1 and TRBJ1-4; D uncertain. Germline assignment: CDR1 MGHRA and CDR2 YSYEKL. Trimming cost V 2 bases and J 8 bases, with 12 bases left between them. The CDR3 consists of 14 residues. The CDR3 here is CASSQSSRSEKLFF. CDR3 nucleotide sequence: TGCGCCAGCAGCCAATCGTCCCGGAGCGAAAAACTGTTTTTT.

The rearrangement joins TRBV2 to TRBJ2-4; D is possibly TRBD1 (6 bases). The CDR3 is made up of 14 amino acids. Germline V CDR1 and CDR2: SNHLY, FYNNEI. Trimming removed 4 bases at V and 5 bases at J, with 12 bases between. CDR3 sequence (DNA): TGTGCCAGCAGTGTTCCAGGGGTGGAAAACATTCAGTACTTC. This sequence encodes CASSVPGVENIQYF.

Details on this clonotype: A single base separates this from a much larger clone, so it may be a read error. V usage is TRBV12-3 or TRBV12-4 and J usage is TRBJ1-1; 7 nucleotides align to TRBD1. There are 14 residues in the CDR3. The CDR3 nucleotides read TGTGCCAGCAGTCTCCGACAGGGCTGGACTGGAGCTTTCTTT. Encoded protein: CASSLRQGWTGAFF.

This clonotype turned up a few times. The CDR3 nucleotides read TGCAGTGCCCTACCCTCCCAGAACCAAGAGACCCAGTACTTC. Encoded protein: CSALPSQNQETQYF. The genes are TRBV20-1 and TRBJ2-5, with D unclear. Trimming shortened V by 6 bases and J by 0 bases, and 14 bases separated the two germline ends. The CDR3 covers 14 residues. The germline V gene has CDR1 DFQATT and CDR2 SNEGSKA (reference sequence).

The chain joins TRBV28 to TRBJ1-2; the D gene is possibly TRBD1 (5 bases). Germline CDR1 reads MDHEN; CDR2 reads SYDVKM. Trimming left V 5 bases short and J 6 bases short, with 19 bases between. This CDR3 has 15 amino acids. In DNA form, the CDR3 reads TGTGCCAGCAGTCCCCAGGGAGGATTGGTGGATGGCTACACCTTC. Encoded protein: CASSPQGGLVDGYTF.

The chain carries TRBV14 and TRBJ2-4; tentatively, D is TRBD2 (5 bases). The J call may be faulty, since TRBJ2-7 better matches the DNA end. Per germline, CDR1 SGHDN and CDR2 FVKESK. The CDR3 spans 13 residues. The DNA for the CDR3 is TGTGCCAGCAGCCACTACCCGAGGGACGAGCAGTACTTC. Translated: CASSHYPRDEQYF.

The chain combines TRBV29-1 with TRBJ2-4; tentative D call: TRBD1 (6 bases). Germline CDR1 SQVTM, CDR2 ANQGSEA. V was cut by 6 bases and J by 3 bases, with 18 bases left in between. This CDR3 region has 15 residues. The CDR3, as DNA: TGCAGCGTCGTGGGGGCACCTGGGGGCAAAAACATTCAGTACTTC. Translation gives CSVVGAPGGKNIQYF.

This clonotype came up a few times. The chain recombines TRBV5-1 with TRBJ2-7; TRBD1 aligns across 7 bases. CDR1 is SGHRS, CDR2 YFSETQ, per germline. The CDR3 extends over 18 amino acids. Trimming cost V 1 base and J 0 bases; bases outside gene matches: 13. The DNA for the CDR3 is TGCGCCAGCAGCTTGTCCCCAGGGACAGCTATCCCCTCCTACGAGCAGTACTTC. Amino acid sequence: CASSLSPGTAIPSYEQYF.

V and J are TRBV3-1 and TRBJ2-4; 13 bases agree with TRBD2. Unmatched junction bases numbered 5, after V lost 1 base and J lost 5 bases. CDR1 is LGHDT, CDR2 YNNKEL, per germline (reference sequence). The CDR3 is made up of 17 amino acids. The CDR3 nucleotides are TGTGCCAGCAGCCAAGGGACTAGCGGGAGTATAGAAAACATTCAGTACTTC. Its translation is CASSQGTSGSIENIQYF. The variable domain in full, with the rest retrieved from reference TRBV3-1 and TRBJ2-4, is DTAVSQTPKYLVTQMGNDKSIKCEQNLGHDTMYWYKQDSKKFLKIMFSYNNKELIINETVPNRFSPKSPDKAHLNLHINSLELGDSAVYFCASSQGTSGSIENIQYFGAGTRLSVL.

The chain's CDR3 is CASSFGERAYEQYF. The DNA of the CDR3 is TGTGCCAGCAGCTTCGGCGAGAGGGCGTACGAGCAGTACTTC. V is TRBV7-9 and J is TRBJ2-7, with D perhaps matching TRBD2 (5 bases). V was cut by 3 bases and J by 4 bases, with 13 bases left in between. The CDR3 covers 14 residues. From germline, CDR1 is SEHNR and CDR2 FQNEAQ (reference sequence).

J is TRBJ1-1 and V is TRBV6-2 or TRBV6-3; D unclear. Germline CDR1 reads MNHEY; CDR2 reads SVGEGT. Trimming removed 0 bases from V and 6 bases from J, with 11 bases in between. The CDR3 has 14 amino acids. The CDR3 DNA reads TGTGCCAGCAGTTACTCTGGAGGAAGTGCTGAAGCTTTCTTT. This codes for CASSYSGGSAEAFF.

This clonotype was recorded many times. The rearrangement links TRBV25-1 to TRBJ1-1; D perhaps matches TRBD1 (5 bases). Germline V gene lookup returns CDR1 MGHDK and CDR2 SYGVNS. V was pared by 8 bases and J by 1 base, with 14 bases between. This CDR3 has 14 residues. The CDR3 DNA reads TGTGCCAGCCATGGGGGACTAAGGAACACTGAAGCTTTCTTT. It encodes CASHGGLRNTEAFF.

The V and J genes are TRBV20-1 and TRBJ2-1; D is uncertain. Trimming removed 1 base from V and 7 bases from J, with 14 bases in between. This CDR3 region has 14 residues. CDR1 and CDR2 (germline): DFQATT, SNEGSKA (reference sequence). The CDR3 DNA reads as TGCAGTGCTAGAGGTAACAGAGCGCCTAATGAGCAGTTCTTC. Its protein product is CSARGNRAPNEQFF.

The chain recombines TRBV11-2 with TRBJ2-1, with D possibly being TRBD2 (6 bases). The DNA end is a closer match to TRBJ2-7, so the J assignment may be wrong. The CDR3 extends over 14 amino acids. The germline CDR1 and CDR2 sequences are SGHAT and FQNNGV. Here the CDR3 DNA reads TGTGCCAGCAGCGACGCCCGGGGGTACAATGAGCAGTACTTC. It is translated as CASSDARGYNEQYF.

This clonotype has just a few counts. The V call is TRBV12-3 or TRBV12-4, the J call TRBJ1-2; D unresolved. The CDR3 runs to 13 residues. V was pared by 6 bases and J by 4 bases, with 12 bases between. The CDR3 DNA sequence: TGTGCCAGCAGACCTATGGCCGCCTATGGCTACACCTTC. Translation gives CASRPMAAYGYTF.

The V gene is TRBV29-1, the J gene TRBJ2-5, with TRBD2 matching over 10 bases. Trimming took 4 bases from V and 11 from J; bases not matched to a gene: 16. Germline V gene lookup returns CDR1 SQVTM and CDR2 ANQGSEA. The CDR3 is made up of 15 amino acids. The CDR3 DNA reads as TGCAGCGTTGGCGTTTTGGCTAGCGGGAGTGGTGAGCAGTACTTC. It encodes CSVGVLASGSGEQYF. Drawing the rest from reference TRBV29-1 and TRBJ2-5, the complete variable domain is SAVISQKPSRDICQRGTSLTIQCQVDSQVTMMFWYRQQPGQSLTLIATANQGSEATYESGFVIDKFPISRPNLTFSTLTVSNMSPEDSSIYLCSVGVLASGSGEQYFGPGTRLLVL.

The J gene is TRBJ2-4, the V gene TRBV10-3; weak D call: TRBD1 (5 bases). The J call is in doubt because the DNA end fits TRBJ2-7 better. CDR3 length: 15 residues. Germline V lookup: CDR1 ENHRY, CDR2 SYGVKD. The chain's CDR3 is CAISEPRQIYYEQYF. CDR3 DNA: TGTGCCATCAGTGAACCCAGACAGATTTACTACGAGCAGTACTTC.

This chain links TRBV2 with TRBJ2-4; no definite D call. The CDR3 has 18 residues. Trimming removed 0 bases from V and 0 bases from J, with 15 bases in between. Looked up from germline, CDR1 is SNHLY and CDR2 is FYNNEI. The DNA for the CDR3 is TGTGCCAGCAGTGAAGCGCTCCTCGCTGTCCTAGCCAAAAACATTCAGTACTTC. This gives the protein CASSEALLAVLAKNIQYF.

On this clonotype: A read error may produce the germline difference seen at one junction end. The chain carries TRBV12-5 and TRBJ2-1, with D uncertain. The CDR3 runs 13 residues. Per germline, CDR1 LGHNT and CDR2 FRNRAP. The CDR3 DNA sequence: TGTGCTAGTGGGATGGGCTACTACAAAGAGCAGTTCTTC. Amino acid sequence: CASGMGYYKEQFF. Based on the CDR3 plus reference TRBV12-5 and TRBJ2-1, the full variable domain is DARVTQTPRHKVTEMGQEVTMRCQPILGHNTVFWYRQTMMQGLELLAYFRNRAPLDDSGMPKDRFSAEMPDATLATLKIQPSEPRDSAVYFCASGMGYYKEQFFGPGTRLTVL.

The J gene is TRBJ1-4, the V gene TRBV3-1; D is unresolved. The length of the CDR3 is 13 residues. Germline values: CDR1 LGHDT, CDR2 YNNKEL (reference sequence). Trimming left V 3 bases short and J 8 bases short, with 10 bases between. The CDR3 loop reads CASSQKVEEKLFF. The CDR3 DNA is TGTGCCAGCAGCCAGAAAGTTGAAGAAAAACTGTTTTTT.